This TCR beta chain appears in the sequencing data of a study of CD8 T cells in ankylosing spondylitis. Study results and caveats: The study identified a TCR beta motif of under ten highly homologous variants that appeared characteristic of ankylosing spondylitis blood. Enrichment of disease-linked clones was reportedly significant in matched ankylosing spondylitis synovial fluid.

Generation of TCR beta libraries employed quantitative 5'-RACE incorporating molecular barcodes. TCRdb reprocessed the 5' RACE reads via MiXCR and lists one record per CDR3 protein. This sample has about 750,000 distinct CDR3 sequences, with around 20% found just once. As for this clonotype: Its antigen remains unidentified.

The CDR3 sequence is 15 residues long. Germline V gives CDR1 DFQATT, CDR2 SNEGSKA (reference sequence). The V and J ends lost 1 base and 6 bases, in that order; junction bases with no gene match: 7. The V gene is TRBV20-1, the J gene TRBJ2-1, with 9 bases matching TRBD2. This TCR came from a male donor with ankylosing spondylitis. Sample: blood, either unsorted or a sorted T cell fraction (not recorded which). CDR3: CSARAPGLAGNEQFF. The CDR3 nucleotides are TGCAGTGCTAGAGCCCCGGGACTAGCTGGCAATGAGCAGTTCTTC.